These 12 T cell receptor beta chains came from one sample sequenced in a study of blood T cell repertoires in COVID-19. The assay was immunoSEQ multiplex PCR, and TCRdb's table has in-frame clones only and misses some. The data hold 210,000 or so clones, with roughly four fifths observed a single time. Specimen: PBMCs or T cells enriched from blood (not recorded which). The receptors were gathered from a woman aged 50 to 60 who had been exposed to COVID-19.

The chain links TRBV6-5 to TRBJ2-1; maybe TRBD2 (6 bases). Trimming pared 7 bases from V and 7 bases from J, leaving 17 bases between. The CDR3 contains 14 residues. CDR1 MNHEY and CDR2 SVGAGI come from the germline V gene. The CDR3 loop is CASKMGVGGNEQFF. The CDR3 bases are TGTGCCAGCAAGATGGGGGTCGGAGGGAATGAGCAGTTCTTC.

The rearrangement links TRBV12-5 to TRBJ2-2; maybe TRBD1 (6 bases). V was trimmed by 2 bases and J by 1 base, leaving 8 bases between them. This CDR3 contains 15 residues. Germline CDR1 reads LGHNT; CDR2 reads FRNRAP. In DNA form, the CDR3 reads TGTGCTAGTGGTTTGCTACAGGGGAACACCGGGGAGCTGTTTTTT. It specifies CASGLLQGNTGELFF.

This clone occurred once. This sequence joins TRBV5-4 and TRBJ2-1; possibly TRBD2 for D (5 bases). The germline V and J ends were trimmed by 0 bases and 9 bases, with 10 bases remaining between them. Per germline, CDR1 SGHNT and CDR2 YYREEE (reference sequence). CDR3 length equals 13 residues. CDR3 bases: TGTGCCAGCAGCTTGGTCGTGGGGAGTGAGCAGTTCTTC. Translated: CASSLVVGSEQFF.

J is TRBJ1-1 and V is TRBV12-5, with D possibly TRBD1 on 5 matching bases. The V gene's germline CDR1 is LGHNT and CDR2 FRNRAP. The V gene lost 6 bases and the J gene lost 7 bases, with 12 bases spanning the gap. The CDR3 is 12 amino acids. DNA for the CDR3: TGTGCTAGTGGCTGGTGGGGCAGTGAAGCTTTCTTT. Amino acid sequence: CASGWWGSEAFF.

CDR3 amino acids: CASSQTISSGNTIYF. The CDR3 DNA is TGTGCCAGCAGCCAAACAATCAGCTCTGGAAACACCATATATTTT. This rearrangement joins TRBV14 to TRBJ1-3; D unclear. Trimming took off 2 bases at V and 0 bases at J, with 8 bases between the two ends. Germline V CDR1 and CDR2: SGHDN, FVKESK. This CDR3 is built from 15 residues.

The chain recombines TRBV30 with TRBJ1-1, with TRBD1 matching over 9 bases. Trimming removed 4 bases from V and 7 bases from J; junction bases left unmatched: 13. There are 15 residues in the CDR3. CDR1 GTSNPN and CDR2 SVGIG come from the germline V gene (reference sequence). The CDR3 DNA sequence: TGTGCCTGGACATACCGGGACAGGGCCTTTATTGAAGCTTTCTTT. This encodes CAWTYRDRAFIEAFF. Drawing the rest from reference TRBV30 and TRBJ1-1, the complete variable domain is SQTIHQWPATLVQPVGSPLSLECTVEGTSNPNLYWYRQAAGRGLQLLFYSVGIGQISSEVPQNLSASRPQDRQFILSSKKLLLSDSGFYLCAWTYRDRAFIEAFFGQGTRLTVV.

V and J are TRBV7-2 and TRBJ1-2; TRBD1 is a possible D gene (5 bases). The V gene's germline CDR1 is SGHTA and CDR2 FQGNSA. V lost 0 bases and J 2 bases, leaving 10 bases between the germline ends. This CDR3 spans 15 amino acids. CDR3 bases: TGTGCCAGCAGCTTAGCACCCGACAGAAACTATGGCTACACCTTC. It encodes CASSLAPDRNYGYTF. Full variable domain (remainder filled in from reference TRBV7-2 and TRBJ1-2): GAGVSQSPSNKVTEKGKDVELRCDPISGHTALYWYRQSLGQGLEFLIYFQGNSAPDKSGLPSDRFSAERTGGSVSTLTIQRTQQEDSAVYLCASSLAPDRNYGYTFGSGTRLTVV.

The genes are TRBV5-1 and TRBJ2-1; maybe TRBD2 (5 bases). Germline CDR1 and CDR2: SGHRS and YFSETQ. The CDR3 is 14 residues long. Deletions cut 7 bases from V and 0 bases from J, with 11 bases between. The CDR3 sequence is CASGGGVSYNEQFF. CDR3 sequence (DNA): TGCGCCAGCGGCGGAGGAGTCTCCTACAATGAGCAGTTCTTC.

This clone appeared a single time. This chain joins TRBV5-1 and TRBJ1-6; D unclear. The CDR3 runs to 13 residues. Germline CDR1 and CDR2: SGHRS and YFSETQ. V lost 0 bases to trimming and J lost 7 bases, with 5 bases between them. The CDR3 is CASSLGQNSPLHF. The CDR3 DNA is TGCGCCAGCAGCTTGGGGCAGAATTCACCCCTCCACTTT.

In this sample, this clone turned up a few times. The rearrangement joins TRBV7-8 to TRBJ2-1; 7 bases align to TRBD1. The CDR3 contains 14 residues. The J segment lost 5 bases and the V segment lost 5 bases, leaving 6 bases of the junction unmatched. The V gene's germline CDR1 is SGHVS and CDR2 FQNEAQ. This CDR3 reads CASSPRQGNNEQFF. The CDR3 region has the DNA TGTGCCAGCAGCCCACGACAGGGTAACAATGAGCAGTTCTTC.

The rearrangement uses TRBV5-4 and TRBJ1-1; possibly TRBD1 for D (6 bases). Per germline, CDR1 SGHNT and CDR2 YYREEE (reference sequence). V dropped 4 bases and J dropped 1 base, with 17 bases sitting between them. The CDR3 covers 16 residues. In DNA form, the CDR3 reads TGTGCCAGCAGCAAAGAATTACCAGGGGCGAACACTGAAGCTTTCTTT. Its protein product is CASSKELPGANTEAFF.

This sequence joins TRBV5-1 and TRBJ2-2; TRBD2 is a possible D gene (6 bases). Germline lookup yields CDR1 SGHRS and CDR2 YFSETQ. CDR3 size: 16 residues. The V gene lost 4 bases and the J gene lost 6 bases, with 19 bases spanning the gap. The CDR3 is CASSIPTSSRAGELFF. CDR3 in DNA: TGCGCCAGCAGCATCCCGACTAGTAGCAGGGCCGGGGAGCTGTTTTTT.